This is a list of T cell receptor beta chains from one sample in a study of cytomegalovirus exposure and HLA in healthy donors. Profiled with immunoSEQ multiplex PCR; TCRdb holds only in-frame clones, not every one. The sample holds over 75,000 clones; 9.4% are singletons and the top ten take 5.1%. The specimen was PBMCs. The origin of the receptors is a man aged 45-65 years in good health and CMV-seropositive. Each CDR3 is given with its conserved first and last residue. Fields, in order: clone size, J gene, D gene, V gene, CDR3 DNA, CDR3 protein. The D gene is left open where the match is weak. A row's size may be missing; if present it is once, few, many or a size class.

clone size: .; J gene: TRBJ2-1; D gene: .; V gene: TRBV6-4; CDR3 DNA: TGTGCCAGCAGTCGAGAAAGGGGCAATGAGCAGTTCTTC; CDR3 protein: CASSRERGNEQFF
clone size: .; J gene: TRBJ2-1; D gene: .; V gene: TRBV29-1; CDR3 DNA: TGCAGCGTTGAAGATACCCAGGCCATGTACAATGAGCAGTTCTTC; CDR3 protein: CSVEDTQAMYNEQFF
clone size: .; J gene: TRBJ2-1; D gene: .; V gene: TRBV6-5; CDR3 DNA: TGTGCCAGCAGTTACTCTGTGTTTAACAATGAGCAGTTCTTC; CDR3 protein: CASSYSVFNNEQFF
clone size: .; J gene: TRBJ2-7; D gene: TRBD2; V gene: TRBV19; CDR3 DNA: TGTGCCAGTAGCGGGACTAGCGAGAGCTCCTACGAGCAGTACTTC; CDR3 protein: CASSGTSESSYEQYF
clone size: few; J gene: TRBJ2-3; D gene: TRBD1; V gene: TRBV6-4; CDR3 DNA: TGTGCCAGCGGGGCCAGGGACAGAACAGATACGCAGTATTTT; CDR3 protein: CASGARDRTDTQYF
clone size: few; J gene: TRBJ2-2; D gene: TRBD1; V gene: TRBV7-2; CDR3 DNA: TGTGCCAGCAGCAAAAGACAGGGGAGGAACACCGGGGAGCTGTTTTTT; CDR3 protein: CASSKRQGRNTGELFF
clone size: few; J gene: TRBJ1-4; D gene: .; V gene: TRBV7-2; CDR3 DNA: TGTGCCAGCAGCTTGCTAAGCAGGAATAATGAAAAACTGTTTTTT; CDR3 protein: CASSLLSRNNEKLFF
clone size: few; J gene: TRBJ1-1; D gene: .; V gene: TRBV19; CDR3 DNA: TGTGCCAGTAGTATGGAGGCCGGGGGAGCTTTCTTT; CDR3 protein: CASSMEAGGAFF
clone size: few; J gene: TRBJ2-2; D gene: .; V gene: TRBV4-1; CDR3 DNA: TGCGCCAGCAGCCCGGAGGGAAGCAGTTACACCGGGGAGCTGTTTTTT; CDR3 protein: CASSPEGSSYTGELFF
clone size: few; J gene: TRBJ2-7; D gene: .; V gene: TRBV6-6; CDR3 DNA: TGTGCCAGCAGTTACGCAGAGGGCGAGCAGTACTTC; CDR3 protein: CASSYAEGEQYF
clone size: .; J gene: TRBJ2-7; D gene: .; V gene: TRBV6-5; CDR3 DNA: TGTGCCAGCAGTTACGGGCCACTCAACAGGTACGAGCAGTACTTC; CDR3 protein: CASSYGPLNRYEQYF
clone size: few; J gene: TRBJ1-5; D gene: .; V gene: TRBV27; CDR3 DNA: TGTGCCAGCAGGTTAGCAGGCTCCAATCAGCCCCAGCATTTT; CDR3 protein: CASRLAGSNQPQHF
clone size: .; J gene: TRBJ2-1; D gene: .; V gene: TRBV27; CDR3 DNA: TGTGCCAGCAGTCTGCCGGGAGCTGGGGGCAATGAGCAGTTCTTC; CDR3 protein: CASSLPGAGGNEQFF
clone size: few; J gene: TRBJ1-2; D gene: TRBD1; V gene: TRBV5-4; CDR3 DNA: TGTGCCAGCAGAAGTGCCGGGACAGGTGGGGGGGCTAACTATGGCTACACCTTC; CDR3 protein: CASRSAGTGGGANYGYTF
clone size: .; J gene: TRBJ1-2; D gene: .; V gene: TRBV6-5; CDR3 DNA: TGTGCCAGCAGTTACTCACAGAATCGCTATGGCTACACCTTC; CDR3 protein: CASSYSQNRYGYTF
clone size: few; J gene: TRBJ1-1; D gene: TRBD1; V gene: TRBV19; CDR3 DNA: TGTGCCAGTAGTAGGCAGGGGGCCTACACTGAAGCTTTCTTT; CDR3 protein: CASSRQGAYTEAFF
clone size: few; J gene: TRBJ1-1; D gene: TRBD1; V gene: TRBV19; CDR3 DNA: TGTGCCACCGTCCCTAGGGGGACAGGGGGACGAGGAGCTTTCTTT; CDR3 protein: CATVPRGTGGRGAFF
clone size: .; J gene: TRBJ2-1; D gene: .; V gene: TRBV2; CDR3 DNA: TGTGCCAGCAGTGACGGCCAGGCGAACAATGAGCAGTTCTTC; CDR3 protein: CASSDGQANNEQFF
clone size: few; J gene: TRBJ1-1; D gene: .; V gene: TRBV7-9; CDR3 DNA: TGTGCCAGCAGCCAACTCATGAACACTGAAGCTTTCTTT; CDR3 protein: CASSQLMNTEAFF
clone size: .; J gene: TRBJ2-2; D gene: TRBD2; V gene: TRBV27; CDR3 DNA: TGTGCCAGCAGTTTATATTTTTCCGGCGGGAGGGCCAAGAACGGGGAGCTGTTTTTT; CDR3 protein: CASSLYFSGGRAKNGELFF
clone size: .; J gene: TRBJ1-1; D gene: .; V gene: TRBV11-1; CDR3 DNA: TGTGCCAGCAGCCCCTTATACTTAGCACCGAACACTGAAGCTTTCTTT; CDR3 protein: CASSPLYLAPNTEAFF
clone size: few; J gene: TRBJ2-1; D gene: TRBD2; V gene: TRBV29-1; CDR3 DNA: TGCAGCGTATACGGGGGGGGTGCCTACAATGAGCAGTTCTTC; CDR3 protein: CSVYGGGAYNEQFF
clone size: .; J gene: TRBJ1-1; D gene: .; V gene: TRBV5-1; CDR3 DNA: TGCGCCAGCAGCCCTCAACACTCGGGGGAAGCTTTCTTT; CDR3 protein: CASSPQHSGEAFF
clone size: .; J gene: TRBJ1-5; D gene: .; V gene: TRBV7-3; CDR3 DNA: TGTGCCAGCAGCCTCGCGGCCCAGCCCCAGCATTTT; CDR3 protein: CASSLAAQPQHF
clone size: few; J gene: TRBJ2-2; D gene: .; V gene: TRBV10-3; CDR3 DNA: TGTGCCATCAGTGTCAGGGGCAACACCGGGGAGCTGTTTTTT; CDR3 protein: CAISVRGNTGELFF
clone size: few; J gene: TRBJ1-1; D gene: TRBD1; V gene: TRBV5-1; CDR3 DNA: TGCGCCAGCAGCTCCACCACGGACAGGAAAACGCTTGAAGCTTTCTTT; CDR3 protein: CASSSTTDRKTLEAFF
clone size: few; J gene: TRBJ2-7; D gene: TRBD1; V gene: TRBV6-6; CDR3 DNA: TGTGCCAGCAGTAAAAAGGGGGGACAGGGGACCTACGAGCAGTACTTC; CDR3 protein: CASSKKGGQGTYEQYF
clone size: few; J gene: TRBJ1-3; D gene: TRBD1; V gene: TRBV5-4; CDR3 DNA: TGTGCCAGCAGTTCGGGGACAGGGGGCGGAAACACCATATATTTT; CDR3 protein: CASSSGTGGGNTIYF
clone size: .; J gene: TRBJ1-1; D gene: .; V gene: TRBV5-1; CDR3 DNA: TGCGCCAGCAGCTTGGCCCGGGGTTCCACTGAAGCTTTCTTT; CDR3 protein: CASSLARGSTEAFF
clone size: few; J gene: TRBJ2-7; D gene: .; V gene: TRBV10-3; CDR3 DNA: TGTGCCATCCAGGGGGGTGCCTACGAGCAGTACTTC; CDR3 protein: CAIQGGAYEQYF